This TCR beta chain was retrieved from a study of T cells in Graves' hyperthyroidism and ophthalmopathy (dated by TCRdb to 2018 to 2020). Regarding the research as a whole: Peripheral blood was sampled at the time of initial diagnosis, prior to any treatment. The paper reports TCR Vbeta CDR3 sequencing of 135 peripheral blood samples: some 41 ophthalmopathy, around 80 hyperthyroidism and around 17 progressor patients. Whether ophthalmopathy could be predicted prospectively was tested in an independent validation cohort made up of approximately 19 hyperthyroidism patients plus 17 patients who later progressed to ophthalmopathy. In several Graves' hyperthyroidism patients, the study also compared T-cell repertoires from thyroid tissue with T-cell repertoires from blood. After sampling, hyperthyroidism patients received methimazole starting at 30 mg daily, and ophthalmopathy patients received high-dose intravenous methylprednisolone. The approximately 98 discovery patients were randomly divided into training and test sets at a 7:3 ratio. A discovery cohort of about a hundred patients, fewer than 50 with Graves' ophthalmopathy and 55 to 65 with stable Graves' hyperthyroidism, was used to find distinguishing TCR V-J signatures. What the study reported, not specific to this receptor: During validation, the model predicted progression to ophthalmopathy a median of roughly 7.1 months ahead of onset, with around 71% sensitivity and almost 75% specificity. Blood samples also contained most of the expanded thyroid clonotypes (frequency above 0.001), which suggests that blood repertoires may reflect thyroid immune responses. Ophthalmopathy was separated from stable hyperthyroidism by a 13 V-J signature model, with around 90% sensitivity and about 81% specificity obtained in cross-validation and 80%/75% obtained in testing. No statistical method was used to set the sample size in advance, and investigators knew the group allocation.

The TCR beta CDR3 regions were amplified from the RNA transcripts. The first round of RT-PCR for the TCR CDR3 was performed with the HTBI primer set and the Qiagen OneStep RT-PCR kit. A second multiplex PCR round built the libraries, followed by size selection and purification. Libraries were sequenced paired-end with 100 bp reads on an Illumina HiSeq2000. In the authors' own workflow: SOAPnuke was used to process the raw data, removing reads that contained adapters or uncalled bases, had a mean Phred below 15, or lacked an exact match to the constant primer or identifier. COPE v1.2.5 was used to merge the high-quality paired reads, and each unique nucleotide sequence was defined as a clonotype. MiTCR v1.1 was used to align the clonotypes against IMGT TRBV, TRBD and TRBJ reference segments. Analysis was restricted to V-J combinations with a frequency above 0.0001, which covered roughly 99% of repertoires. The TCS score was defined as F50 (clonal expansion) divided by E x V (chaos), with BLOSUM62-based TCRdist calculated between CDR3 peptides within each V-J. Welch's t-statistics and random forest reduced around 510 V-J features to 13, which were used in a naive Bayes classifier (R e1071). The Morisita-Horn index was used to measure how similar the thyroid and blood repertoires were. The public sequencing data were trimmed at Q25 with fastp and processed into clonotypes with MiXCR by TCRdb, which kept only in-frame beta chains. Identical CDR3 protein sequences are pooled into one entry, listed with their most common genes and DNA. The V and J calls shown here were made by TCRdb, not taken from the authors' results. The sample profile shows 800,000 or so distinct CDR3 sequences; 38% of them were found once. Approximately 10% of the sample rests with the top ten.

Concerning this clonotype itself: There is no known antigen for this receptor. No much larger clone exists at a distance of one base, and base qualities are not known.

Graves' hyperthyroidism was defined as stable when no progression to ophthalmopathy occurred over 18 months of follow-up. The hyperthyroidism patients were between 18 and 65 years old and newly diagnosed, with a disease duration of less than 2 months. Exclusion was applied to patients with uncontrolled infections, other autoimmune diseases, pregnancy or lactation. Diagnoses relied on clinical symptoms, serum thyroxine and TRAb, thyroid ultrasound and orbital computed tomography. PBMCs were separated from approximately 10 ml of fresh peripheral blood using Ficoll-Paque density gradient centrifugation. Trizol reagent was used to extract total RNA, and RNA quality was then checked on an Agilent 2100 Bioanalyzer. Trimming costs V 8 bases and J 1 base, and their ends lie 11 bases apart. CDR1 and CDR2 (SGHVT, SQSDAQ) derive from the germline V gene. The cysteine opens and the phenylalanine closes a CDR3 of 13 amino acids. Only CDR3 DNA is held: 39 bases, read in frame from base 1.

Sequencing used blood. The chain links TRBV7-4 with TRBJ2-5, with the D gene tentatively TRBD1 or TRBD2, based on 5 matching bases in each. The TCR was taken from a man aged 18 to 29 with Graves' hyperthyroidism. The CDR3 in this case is CASPTGGQETQYF. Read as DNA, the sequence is TGTGCCAGCCCGACTGGGGGCCAAGAGACCCAGTACTTC.